This entry describes one TCR beta chain. The data were taken from a study of molecular identifiers for immune sequencing clone quantification. This CDR3 spans 15 amino acids. Germline CDR1 and CDR2: SGDLS and YYNGEE. J gave up 7 bases and V 2 bases, and 8 bases lay outside the gene matches. TCRdb redid the calling of the PCR reads with MiXCR, one entry per CDR3 protein. The table has more than 85,000 distinct CDR3 sequences, roughly a third seen once. This TCR was recovered from a human donor in good health. Some libraries in this study had Jurkat cell RNA spiked in. The specimen sequenced was naive CD8+ T cells from blood, with Jurkat cell RNA spiked in. This sample's subset: FACS-sorted CD8+CD4-CCR7+CD45RA+ naive T cells. The rearrangement links TRBV9 to TRBJ2-1; 8 nucleotides line up with TRBD2. The CDR3 DNA follows: TGTGCCAGCAGCGTTGGTGCAGCGGGAGTGAATGAGCAGTTCTTC. As protein: CASSVGAAGVNEQFF.